The 18 T cell receptor beta chains presented below share a single source sample, sequenced in a study of blood T cell repertoires in COVID-19. The repertoire was sequenced with immunoSEQ multiplex PCR; TCRdb's copy has only in-frame clones and lacks some. This table has about 81,000 clones, around 88% appearing once. The material sequenced was peripheral blood. The receptors derive from a woman older than 75 with acute or convalescent COVID-19.

This chain uses TRBV2 with TRBJ1-5; perhaps TRBD1 as D (6 bases). Between the trimmed V and J ends, which lost 2 bases and 5 bases, there was a span of 13 bases. Germline V gives CDR1 SNHLY, CDR2 FYNNEI. The CDR3 totals 15 residues. CDR3 loop: CASSETRGADQPQHF. CDR3 nucleotide sequence: TGTGCCAGCAGTGAAACCAGGGGCGCAGATCAGCCCCAGCATTTT.

V usage is TRBV6-5 and J usage is TRBJ1-1, with TRBD1 identical over 10 bases. V lost 4 bases, J lost 0 bases, and 5 bases stayed unmatched. The germline V gene encodes CDR1 MNHEY and CDR2 SVGAGI. The CDR3 contains 16 residues. The CDR3 region has the DNA TGTGCCAGCAGTTTGGGACAGGGGATGATGAACACTGAAGCTTTCTTT. Translating gives CASSLGQGMMNTEAFF.

J is TRBJ2-7 and V is TRBV30; 10 nucleotides align to TRBD1. Germline trimming cut 2 bases from V and 6 bases from J; bases unmatched to any gene: 13. CDR3 size: 16 residues. Germline loops: CDR1 GTSNPN, CDR2 SVGIG (reference sequence). CDR3: CAWSPGQGRLSVEQYF. CDR3 in DNA: TGTGCCTGGAGTCCGGGACAGGGGAGGCTGTCGGTCGAGCAGTACTTC.

The chain links TRBV5-1 to TRBJ2-3, with 10 bases aligning to TRBD1. V shed 4 bases and J 6 bases; nucleotides not matched to a gene: 8. The CDR3 totals 15 residues. The germline gives CDR1 SGHRS, CDR2 YFSETQ. The CDR3 protein is CASSARDRGLDTQYF. In DNA, the CDR3 is TGCGCCAGCAGCGCCCGGGACAGGGGACTTGATACGCAGTATTTT. Using reference TRBV5-1 and TRBJ2-3 for the parts outside the CDR3, the full variable domain is KAGVTQTPRYLIKTRGQQVTLSCSPISGHRSVSWYQQTPGQGLQFLFEYFSETQRNKGNFPGRFSGRQFSNSRSEMNVSTLELGDSALYLCASSARDRGLDTQYFGPGTRLTVL.

V gene TRBV6-2 or TRBV6-3 combines with J gene TRBJ1-5, with 8 bases matching TRBD1. The germline CDR1 and CDR2 sequences are MNHEY and SVGEGT. The junction had 7 bases not matched to a gene; V was cut back by 5 bases and J by 4 bases. This CDR3 has 15 residues. As DNA, the CDR3 is TGTGCCAGCAGTCCACAGGGGGTAGGGAATCAGCCCCAGCATTTT. Translated, it gives CASSPQGVGNQPQHF.

This chain uses TRBV5-8 with TRBJ2-3; TRBD2 matches 7 bases. CDR1 and CDR2 from the germline V gene are SGHTS and YDEGEE. Germline trimming cut 2 bases from V and 0 bases from J; bases unmatched to any gene: 3. The CDR3 has 15 amino acids. The CDR3 DNA is TGTGCCAGCAGCTTAGCGGGGCAAAGCACAGATACGCAGTATTTT. Translation: CASSLAGQSTDTQYF. The full variable domain, completed using reference TRBV5-8 and TRBJ2-3, is EAGVTQSPTHLIKTRGQQATLRCSPISGHTSVYWYQQALGLGLQFLLWYDEGEERNRGNFPPRFSGRQFPNYSSELNVNALELEDSALYLCASSLAGQSTDTQYFGPGTRLTVL.

The rearrangement uses TRBV7-2 and TRBJ2-1, with D perhaps matching TRBD2 (6 bases). The germline V gene has CDR1 SGHTA and CDR2 FQGNSA. With 4 bases removed from V and 2 bases from J, the gap between germline ends came to 15 bases. This CDR3 spans 16 amino acids. The CDR3 loop reads CASSSSRGLTYNEQFF. In DNA, the CDR3 is TGTGCCAGCAGCTCATCTAGGGGACTGACCTACAATGAGCAGTTCTTC.

The V call is TRBV2, the J call TRBJ2-1, with 8 nucleotides matching TRBD2. Germline V gene sequence: CDR1 SNHLY, CDR2 FYNNEI. This CDR3 contains 14 residues. J was trimmed by 2 bases and V by 7 bases; bases with no gene match: 4. CDR3 DNA sequence: TGTGCCAGCAAAGCGGGAGACACCTACAATGAGCAGTTCTTC. Translating gives CASKAGDTYNEQFF.

This rearrangement joins TRBV19 to TRBJ2-7, with 7 nucleotides matching TRBD1. V dropped 3 bases and J dropped 2; count of bases not matched to a gene: 13. This CDR3 has 17 amino acids. Germline loops: CDR1 LNHDA, CDR2 SQIVND (reference sequence). The CDR3 loop reads CASSIQAGGAVAYEQYF. In DNA, the CDR3 is TGTGCCAGTAGTATCCAGGCAGGGGGAGCGGTTGCCTACGAGCAGTACTTC.

This chain links TRBV2 with TRBJ1-6; the match to TRBD1 covers 7 bases. The V segment lost 7 bases and the J segment 7 bases; nucleotides outside the gene matches: 10. Germline assignment: CDR1 SNHLY and CDR2 FYNNEI. CDR3 length: 15 residues. The CDR3 DNA is TGTGCCAGCAAATCCACGGGACAGACAAATTCACCCCTCCACTTT. Its protein product is CASKSTGQTNSPLHF.

The chain couples TRBV7-3 to TRBJ2-1; 8 nucleotides agree with TRBD2. Germline values: CDR1 SGHTA, CDR2 FQGTGA. CDR3 length equals 16 residues. The ends lost 0 bases at V and 7 bases at J; junction bases unmatched: 8. DNA for the CDR3: TGTGCCAGCAGCTTAACCGGGACTAGGAAAGTTAATGAGCAGTTCTTC. Protein: CASSLTGTRKVNEQFF.

The V gene is TRBV2, the J gene TRBJ2-1; 7 nucleotides agree with TRBD1. Germline V gives CDR1 SNHLY, CDR2 FYNNEI. The CDR3 totals 14 residues. V lost 6 bases to trimming and J lost 9 bases; unmatched junction nucleotides: 11. The CDR3 protein is CASSEGYRGGEQFF. The CDR3 DNA sequence: TGTGCCAGCAGCGAGGGTTACAGGGGTGGTGAGCAGTTCTTC.

This clone appeared a few times. This rearrangement joins TRBV11-2 to TRBJ2-5; 9 nucleotides match TRBD2. V shed 0 bases and J 7 bases; nucleotides not matched to a gene: 9. This CDR3 has 16 amino acids. The germline V gene encodes CDR1 SGHAT and CDR2 FQNNGV. The CDR3 DNA sequence: TGTGCCAGCAGCTTAGATGGACTAGCGCCCACCGGGACCCAGTACTTC. Residues: CASSLDGLAPTGTQYF.

The chain employs TRBV15 and TRBJ2-5, with 7 bases fitting TRBD1. CDR3 length: 15 residues. The junction had 16 bases not matched to a gene; V was cut back by 5 bases and J by 10 bases. Germline CDR1 reads LNHNV; CDR2 reads YYDKDF (reference sequence). The CDR3 region has the DNA TGTGCCACCAGCGGGTTAAGACAGGGAGAGGTCGGCCAGTACTTC. It yields the protein CATSGLRQGEVGQYF.

The chain joins TRBV7-3 to TRBJ2-2, with a possible D match to TRBD2 (5 bases). Trimming took off 5 bases at V and 0 bases at J, with 13 bases between the two ends. CDR1 and CDR2 from the germline V gene are SGHTA and FQGTGA. The CDR3 covers 16 residues. The DNA for the CDR3 is TGTGCCAGCAGCCCTTCTATGGGAGCGAACACCGGGGAGCTGTTTTTT. This translates into CASSPSMGANTGELFF. The full variable domain, with the rest looked up from reference TRBV7-3 and TRBJ2-2, is GAGVSQTPSNKVTEKGKYVELRCDPISGHTALYWYRQSLGQGPEFLIYFQGTGAADDSGLPNDRFFAVRPEGSVSTLKIQRTERGDSAVYLCASSPSMGANTGELFFGEGSRLTVL.

The chain is built from TRBV19 and TRBJ1-4; the D gene is possibly TRBD1 (6 bases). This CDR3 has 16 amino acids. V was trimmed by 5 bases and J by 4 bases, leaving 17 bases between them. Germline assignment: CDR1 LNHDA and CDR2 SQIVND (reference sequence). CDR3 DNA: TGTGCCAGTAGTCTTAGCAGGGGTACCGGTAATGAAAAACTGTTTTTT. Its translation: CASSLSRGTGNEKLFF.

This chain links TRBV6-1 with TRBJ2-1, with D possibly TRBD2 on 5 matching bases. The germline V and J ends were trimmed by 2 bases and 11 bases, with 16 bases remaining between them. This CDR3 has 14 amino acids. CDR1 is MNHNS and CDR2 is SASEGT in the germline V gene. In DNA, the CDR3 is TGTGCCAGCAGTGAACAGCGGCTAGCCCCACAGCAGTTCTTC. Its protein is CASSEQRLAPQQFF.

The J gene is TRBJ2-1, the V gene TRBV4-1; 9 bases align to TRBD1. The germline gives CDR1 MGHRA, CDR2 YSYEKL. CDR3 size: 16 residues. V shed 0 bases, J shed 7 bases, and the junction held 7 bases outside the gene matches. The CDR3 loop reads CASSQDLGQGKNEQFF. The CDR3 coding sequence is TGCGCCAGCAGCCAAGATCTAGGACAGGGGAAGAATGAGCAGTTCTTC.